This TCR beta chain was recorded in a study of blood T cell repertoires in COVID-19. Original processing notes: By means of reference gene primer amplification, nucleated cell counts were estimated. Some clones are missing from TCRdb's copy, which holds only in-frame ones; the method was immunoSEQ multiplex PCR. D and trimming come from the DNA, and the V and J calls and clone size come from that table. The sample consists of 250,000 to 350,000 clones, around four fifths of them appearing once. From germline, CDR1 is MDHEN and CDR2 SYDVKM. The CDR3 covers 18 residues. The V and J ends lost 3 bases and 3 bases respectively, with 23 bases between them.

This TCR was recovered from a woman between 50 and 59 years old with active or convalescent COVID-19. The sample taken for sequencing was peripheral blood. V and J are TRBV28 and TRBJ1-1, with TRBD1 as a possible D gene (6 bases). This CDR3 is CASSFGIPDTGHDTEAFF. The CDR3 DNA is TGTGCCAGCAGTTTTGGTATACCCGATACAGGGCACGACACTGAAGCTTTCTTT. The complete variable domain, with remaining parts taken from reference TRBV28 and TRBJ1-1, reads DVKVTQSSRYLVKRTGEKVFLECVQDMDHENMFWYRQDPGLGLRLIYFSYDVKMKEKGDIPEGYSVSREKKERFSLILESASTNQTSMYLCASSFGIPDTGHDTEAFFGQGTRLTVV.